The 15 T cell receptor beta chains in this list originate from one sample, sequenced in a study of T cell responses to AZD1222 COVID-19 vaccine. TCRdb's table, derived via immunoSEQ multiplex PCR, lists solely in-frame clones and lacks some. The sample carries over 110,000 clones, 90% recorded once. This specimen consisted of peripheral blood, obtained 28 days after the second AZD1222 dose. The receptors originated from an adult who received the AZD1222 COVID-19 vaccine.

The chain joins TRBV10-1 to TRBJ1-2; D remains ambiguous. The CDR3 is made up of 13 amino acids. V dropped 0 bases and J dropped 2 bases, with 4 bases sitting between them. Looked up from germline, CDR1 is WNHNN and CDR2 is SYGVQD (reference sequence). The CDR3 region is CASSESTNYGYTF. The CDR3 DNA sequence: TGCGCCAGCAGTGAGTCCACAAACTATGGCTACACCTTC.

CDR3 coding DNA: TGTGCCAGCAGCCAAGATAGCCTGATGAACACTGAAGCTTTCTTT. Translated: CASSQDSLMNTEAFF. This rearrangement joins TRBV14 to TRBJ1-1; D is undetermined. Germline V gene sequence: CDR1 SGHDN, CDR2 FVKESK. Trimming left V 0 bases short and J 0 bases short, with 8 bases between. The CDR3 sequence is 15 residues long.

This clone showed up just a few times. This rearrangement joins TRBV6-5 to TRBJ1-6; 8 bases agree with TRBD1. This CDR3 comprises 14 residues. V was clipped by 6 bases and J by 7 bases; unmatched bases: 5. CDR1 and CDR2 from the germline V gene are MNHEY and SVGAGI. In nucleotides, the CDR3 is TGTGCCAGCAGGAAGGACAGGGCCAATTCACCCCTCCACTTT. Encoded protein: CASRKDRANSPLHF.

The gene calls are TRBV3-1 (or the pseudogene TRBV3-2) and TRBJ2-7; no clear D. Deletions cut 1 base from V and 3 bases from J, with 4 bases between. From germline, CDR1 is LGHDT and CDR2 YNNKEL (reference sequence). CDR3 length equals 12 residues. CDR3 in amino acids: CASSQGGYEQYF. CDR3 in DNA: TGTGCCAGCAGCCAAGGAGGCTACGAGCAGTACTTC.

The chain's CDR3 is CATSRGGGGSPLHF. CDR3 in DNA: TGTGCCACCAGCAGAGGGGGGGGAGGTTCACCCCTCCACTTT. V is TRBV15 and J is TRBJ1-6; tentative D call: TRBD1 (5 bases). CDR3 length: 14 residues. Trimming took off 1 base at V and 9 bases at J, with 10 bases between the two ends. The V gene's germline CDR1 is LNHNV and CDR2 YYDKDF (reference sequence).

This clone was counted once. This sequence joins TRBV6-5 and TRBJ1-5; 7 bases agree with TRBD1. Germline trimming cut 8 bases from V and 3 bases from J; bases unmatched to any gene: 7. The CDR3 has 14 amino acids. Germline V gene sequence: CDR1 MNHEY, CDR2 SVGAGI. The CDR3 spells CASLRDSNNQPQHF. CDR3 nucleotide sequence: TGTGCCAGCCTTCGGGACAGTAACAATCAGCCCCAGCATTTT.

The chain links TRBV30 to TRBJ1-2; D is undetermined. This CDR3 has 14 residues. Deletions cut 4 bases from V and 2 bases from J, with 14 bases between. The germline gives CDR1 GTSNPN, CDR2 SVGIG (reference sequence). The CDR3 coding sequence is TGTGCCTGGACCCCCGGCCATCCAAACTATGGCTACACCTTC. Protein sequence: CAWTPGHPNYGYTF.

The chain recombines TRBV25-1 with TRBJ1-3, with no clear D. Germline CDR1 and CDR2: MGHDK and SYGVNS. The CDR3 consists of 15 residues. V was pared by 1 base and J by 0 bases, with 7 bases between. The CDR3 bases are TGTGCCAGCAGTGAATCGGGGAGCTCTGGAAACACCATATATTTT. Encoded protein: CASSESGSSGNTIYF. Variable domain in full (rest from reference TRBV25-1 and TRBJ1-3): EADIYQTPRYLVIGTGKKITLECSQTMGHDKMYWYQQDPGMELHLIHYSYGVNSTEKGDLSSESTVSRIRTEHFPLTLESARPSHTSQYLCASSESGSSGNTIYFGEGSWLTVV.

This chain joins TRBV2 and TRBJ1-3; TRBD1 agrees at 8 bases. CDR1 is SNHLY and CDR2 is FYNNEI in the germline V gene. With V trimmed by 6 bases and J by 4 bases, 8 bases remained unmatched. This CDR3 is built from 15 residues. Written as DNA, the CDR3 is TGTGCCAGCAGAAGGGACAGGACAGTAGGAAACACCATATATTTT. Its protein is CASRRDRTVGNTIYF.

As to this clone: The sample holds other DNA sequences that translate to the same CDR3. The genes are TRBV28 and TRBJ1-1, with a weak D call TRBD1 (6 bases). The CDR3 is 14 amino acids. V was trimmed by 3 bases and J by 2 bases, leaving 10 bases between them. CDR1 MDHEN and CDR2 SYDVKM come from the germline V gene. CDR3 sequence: CASSFRDTNTEAFF. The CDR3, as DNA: TGTGCCAGCAGTTTCCGGGACACCAACACTGAAGCTTTCTTT.

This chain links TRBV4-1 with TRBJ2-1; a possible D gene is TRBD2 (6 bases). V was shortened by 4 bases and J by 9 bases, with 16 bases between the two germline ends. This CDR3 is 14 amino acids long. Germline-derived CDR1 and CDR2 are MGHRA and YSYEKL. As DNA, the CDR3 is TGCGCCAGCAGCCTTGGTCCTTTGGGGGGTGAGCAGTTCTTC. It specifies CASSLGPLGGEQFF.

The CDR3, as DNA: TGTGCCAGCTCTTCGACAGAGACAAGCAATCAGCCCCAGCATTTT. Translated, it gives CASSSTETSNQPQHF. The chain combines TRBV5-6 with TRBJ1-5; tentatively, D is TRBD1 (5 bases). Germline assignment: CDR1 SGHDT and CDR2 YYEEEE. Trimming shortened V by 7 bases and J by 1 base, and 15 bases separated the two germline ends. The CDR3 has 15 amino acids.

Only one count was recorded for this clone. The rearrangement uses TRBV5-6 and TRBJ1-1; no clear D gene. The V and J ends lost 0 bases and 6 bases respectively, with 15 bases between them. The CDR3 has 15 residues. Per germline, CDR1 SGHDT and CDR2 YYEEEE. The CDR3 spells CASSLAPVPNAEAFF. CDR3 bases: TGTGCCAGCAGCTTGGCCCCCGTGCCCAACGCTGAAGCTTTCTTT.

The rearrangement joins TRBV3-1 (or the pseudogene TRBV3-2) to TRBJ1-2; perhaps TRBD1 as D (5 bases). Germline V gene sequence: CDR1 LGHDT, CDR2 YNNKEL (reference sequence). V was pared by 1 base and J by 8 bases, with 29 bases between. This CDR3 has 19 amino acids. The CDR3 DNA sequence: TGTGCCAGCAGCCAAGGGGGGGGTTTATTAGCCTCCAGTATGGGCGGCTACACCTTC. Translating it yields CASSQGGGLLASSMGGYTF.

Written as DNA, the CDR3 is TGCGCCAGCAGCTTTCGGGCGGGACCGGGGAACTATGGCTACACCTTC. Its translation is CASSFRAGPGNYGYTF. The genes are TRBV5-1 and TRBJ1-2, with D possibly TRBD1 on 5 matching bases. Germline V gene data show CDR1 as SGHRS and CDR2 as YFSETQ. The V and J ends lost 2 bases and 2 bases respectively, with 16 bases between them. The CDR3 totals 16 residues.